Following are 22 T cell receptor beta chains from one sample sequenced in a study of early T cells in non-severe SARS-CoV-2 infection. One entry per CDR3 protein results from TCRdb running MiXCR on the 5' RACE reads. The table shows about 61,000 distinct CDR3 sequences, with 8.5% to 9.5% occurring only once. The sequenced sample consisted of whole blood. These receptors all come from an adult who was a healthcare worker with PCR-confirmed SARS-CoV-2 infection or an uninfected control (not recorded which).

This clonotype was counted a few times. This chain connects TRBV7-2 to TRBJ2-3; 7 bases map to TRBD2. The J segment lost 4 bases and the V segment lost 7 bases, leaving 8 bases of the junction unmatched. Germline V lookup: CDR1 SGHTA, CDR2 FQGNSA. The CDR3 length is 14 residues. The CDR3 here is CASIPGGFADTQYF. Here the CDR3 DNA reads TGTGCCAGCATCCCGGGAGGATTCGCAGATACGCAGTATTTT.

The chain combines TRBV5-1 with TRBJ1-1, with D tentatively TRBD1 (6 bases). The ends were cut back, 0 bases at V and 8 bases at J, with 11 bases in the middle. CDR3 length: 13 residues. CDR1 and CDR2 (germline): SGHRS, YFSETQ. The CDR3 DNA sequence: TGCGCCAGCAGCTTGGACCCCGGGACAGAAGCTTTCTTT. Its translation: CASSLDPGTEAFF.

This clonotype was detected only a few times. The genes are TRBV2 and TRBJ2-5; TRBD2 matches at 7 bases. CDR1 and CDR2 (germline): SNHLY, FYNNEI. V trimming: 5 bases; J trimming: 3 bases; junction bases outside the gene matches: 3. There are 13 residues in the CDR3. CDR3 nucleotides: TGTGCCAGCAGTCGGGGACTAAAAGAGACCCAGTACTTC. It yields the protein CASSRGLKETQYF. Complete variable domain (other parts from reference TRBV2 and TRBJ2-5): EPEVTQTPSHQVTQMGQEVILRCVPISNHLYFYWYRQILGQKVEFLVSFYNNEISEKSEIFDDQFSVERPDGSNFTLKIRSTKLEDSAMYFCASSRGLKETQYFGPGTRLLVL.

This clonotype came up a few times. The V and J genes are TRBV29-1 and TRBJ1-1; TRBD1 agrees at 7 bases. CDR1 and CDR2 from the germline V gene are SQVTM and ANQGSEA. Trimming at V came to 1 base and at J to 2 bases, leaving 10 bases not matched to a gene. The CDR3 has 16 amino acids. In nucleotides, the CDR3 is TGCAGCGTTGAAGCCTTCCGGGACAGAGCCAACACTGAAGCTTTCTTT. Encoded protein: CSVEAFRDRANTEAFF.

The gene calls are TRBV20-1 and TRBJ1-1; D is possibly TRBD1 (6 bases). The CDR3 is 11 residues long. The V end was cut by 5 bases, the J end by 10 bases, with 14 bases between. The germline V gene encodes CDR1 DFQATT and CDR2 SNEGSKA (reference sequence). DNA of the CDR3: TGCAGTGCTCCTAGACAGGCGGTAGCTTTCTTT. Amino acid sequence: CSAPRQAVAFF.

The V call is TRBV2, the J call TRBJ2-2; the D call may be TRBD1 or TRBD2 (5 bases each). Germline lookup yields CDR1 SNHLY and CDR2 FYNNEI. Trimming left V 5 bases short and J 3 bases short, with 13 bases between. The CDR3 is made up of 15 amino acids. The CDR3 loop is CASSLGTDYTGELFF. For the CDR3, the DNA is TGTGCCAGCAGTTTAGGGACCGATTACACCGGGGAGCTGTTTTTT.

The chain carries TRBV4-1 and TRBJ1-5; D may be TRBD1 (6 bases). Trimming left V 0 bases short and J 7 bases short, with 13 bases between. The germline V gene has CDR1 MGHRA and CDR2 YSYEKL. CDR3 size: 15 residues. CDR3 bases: TGCGCCAGCAGCCAAGAAGGGGGGGCTGGGCAGCCCCAGCATTTT. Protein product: CASSQEGGAGQPQHF.

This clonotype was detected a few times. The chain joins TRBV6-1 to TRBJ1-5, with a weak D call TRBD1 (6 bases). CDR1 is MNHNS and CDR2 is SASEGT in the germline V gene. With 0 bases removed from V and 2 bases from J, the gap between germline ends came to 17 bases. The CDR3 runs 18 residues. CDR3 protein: CASSEAWQGNRGNQPQHF. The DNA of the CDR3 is TGTGCCAGCAGTGAAGCGTGGCAGGGGAATCGGGGCAATCAGCCCCAGCATTTT.

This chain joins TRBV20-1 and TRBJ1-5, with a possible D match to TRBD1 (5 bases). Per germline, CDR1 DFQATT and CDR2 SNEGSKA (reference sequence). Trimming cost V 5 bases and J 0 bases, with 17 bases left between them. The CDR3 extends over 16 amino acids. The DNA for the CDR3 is TGCAGTGCTTTAGAGGCAGGGATTTTTAGCAATCAGCCCCAGCATTTT. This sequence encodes CSALEAGIFSNQPQHF.

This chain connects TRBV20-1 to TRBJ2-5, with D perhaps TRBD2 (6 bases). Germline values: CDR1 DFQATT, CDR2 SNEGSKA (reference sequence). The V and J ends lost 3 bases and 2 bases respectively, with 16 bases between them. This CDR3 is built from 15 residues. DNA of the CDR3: TGCAGTGCTAGTCAGGGAGGATGGGGACAAGAGACCCAGTACTTC. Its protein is CSASQGGWGQETQYF.

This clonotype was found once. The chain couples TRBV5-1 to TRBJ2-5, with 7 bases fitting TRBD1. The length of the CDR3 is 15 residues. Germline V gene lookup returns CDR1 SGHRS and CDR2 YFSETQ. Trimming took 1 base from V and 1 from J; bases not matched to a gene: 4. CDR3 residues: CASSLLGDSQETQYF. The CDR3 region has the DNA TGCGCCAGCAGCTTGTTGGGGGACAGCCAAGAGACCCAGTACTTC.

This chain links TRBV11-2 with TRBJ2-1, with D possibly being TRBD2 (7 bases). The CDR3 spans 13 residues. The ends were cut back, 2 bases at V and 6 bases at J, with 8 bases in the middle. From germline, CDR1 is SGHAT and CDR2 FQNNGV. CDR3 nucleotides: TGTGCCAGCAGCTTAAGGGGGGGCAATGAGCAGTTCTTC. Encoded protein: CASSLRGGNEQFF.

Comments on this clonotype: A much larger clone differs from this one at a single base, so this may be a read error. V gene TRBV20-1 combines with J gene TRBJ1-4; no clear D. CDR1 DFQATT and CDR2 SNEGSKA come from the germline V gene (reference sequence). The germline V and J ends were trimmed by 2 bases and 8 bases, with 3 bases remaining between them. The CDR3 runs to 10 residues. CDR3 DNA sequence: TGCAGTGCTAGACAGGAAAAACTGTTTTTT. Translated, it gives CSARQEKLFF.

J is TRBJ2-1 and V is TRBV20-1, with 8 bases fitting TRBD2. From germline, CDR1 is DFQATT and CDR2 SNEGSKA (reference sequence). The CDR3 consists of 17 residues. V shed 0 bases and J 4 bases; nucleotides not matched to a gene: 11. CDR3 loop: CSARDSGRGGNYNEQFF. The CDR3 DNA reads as TGCAGTGCTAGAGATTCCGGACGGGGGGGCAATTACAATGAGCAGTTCTTC.

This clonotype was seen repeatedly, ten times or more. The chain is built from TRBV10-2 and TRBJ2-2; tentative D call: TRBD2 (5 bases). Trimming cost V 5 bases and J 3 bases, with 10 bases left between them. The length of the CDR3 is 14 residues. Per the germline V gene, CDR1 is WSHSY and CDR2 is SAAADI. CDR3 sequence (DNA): TGCGCCAGCAGTCTTCAGAGGGACACCGGGGAGCTGTTTTTT. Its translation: CASSLQRDTGELFF.

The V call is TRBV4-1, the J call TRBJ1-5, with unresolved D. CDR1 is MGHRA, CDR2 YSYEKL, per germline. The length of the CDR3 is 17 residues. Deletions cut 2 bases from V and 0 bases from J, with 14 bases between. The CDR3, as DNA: TGCGCCAGCAGCCAAAGCCCGGGAGGTCATAGCAATCAGCCCCAGCATTTT. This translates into CASSQSPGGHSNQPQHF.

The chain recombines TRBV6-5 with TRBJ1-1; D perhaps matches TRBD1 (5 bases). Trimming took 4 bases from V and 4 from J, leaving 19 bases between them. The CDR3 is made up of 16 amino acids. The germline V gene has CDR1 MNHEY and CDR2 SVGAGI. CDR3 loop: CASSLSSVSRGTEAFF. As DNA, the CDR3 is TGTGCCAGCAGTTTATCATCGGTGTCTAGGGGCACTGAAGCTTTCTTT.

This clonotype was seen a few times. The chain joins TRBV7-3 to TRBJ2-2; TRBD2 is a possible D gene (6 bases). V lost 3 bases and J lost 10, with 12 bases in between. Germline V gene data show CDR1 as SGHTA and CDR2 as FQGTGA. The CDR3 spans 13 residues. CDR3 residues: CASSLPGGVELFF. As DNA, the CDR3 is TGTGCCAGCAGCTTGCCGGGCGGGGTGGAGCTGTTTTTT.

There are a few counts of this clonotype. CDR3 protein: CASSVETGGFTEAFF. The CDR3 nucleotides are TGTGCCAGCAGCGTAGAAACAGGGGGCTTTACTGAAGCTTTCTTT. This sequence joins TRBV9 and TRBJ1-1, with TRBD1 matching over 9 bases. Germline trimming cut 0 bases from V and 5 bases from J; bases unmatched to any gene: 5. Per the germline V gene, CDR1 is SGDLS and CDR2 is YYNGEE. The CDR3 sequence is 15 residues long. Together with reference TRBV9 and TRBJ1-1, the CDR3 gives the full variable domain: DSGVTQTPKHLITATGQRVTLRCSPRSGDLSVYWYQQSLDQGLQFLIQYYNGEERAKGNILERFSAQQFPDLHSELNLSSLELGDSALYFCASSVETGGFTEAFFGQGTRLTVV.

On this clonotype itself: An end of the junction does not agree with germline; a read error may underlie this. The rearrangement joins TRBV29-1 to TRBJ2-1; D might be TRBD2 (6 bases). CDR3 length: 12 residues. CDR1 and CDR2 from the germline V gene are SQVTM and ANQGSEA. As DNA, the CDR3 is TGCGGCGTGAGGCGGGGTCGGAATGAGCAGTTCTTC. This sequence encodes CGVRRGRNEQFF.

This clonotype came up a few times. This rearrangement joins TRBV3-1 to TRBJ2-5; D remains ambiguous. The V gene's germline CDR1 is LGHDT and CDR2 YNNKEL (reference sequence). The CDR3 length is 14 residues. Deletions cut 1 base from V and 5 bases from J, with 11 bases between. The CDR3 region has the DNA TGTGCCAGCAGCCAAGGGTTTAGCCAGGAGACCCAGTACTTC. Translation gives CASSQGFSQETQYF.

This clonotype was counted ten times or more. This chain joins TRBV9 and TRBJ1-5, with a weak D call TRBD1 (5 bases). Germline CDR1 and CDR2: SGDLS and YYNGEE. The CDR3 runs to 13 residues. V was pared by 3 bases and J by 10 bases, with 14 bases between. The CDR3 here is CASSGGEFGPQHF. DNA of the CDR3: TGTGCCAGCAGCGGGGGGGAGTTCGGACCCCAGCATTTT.